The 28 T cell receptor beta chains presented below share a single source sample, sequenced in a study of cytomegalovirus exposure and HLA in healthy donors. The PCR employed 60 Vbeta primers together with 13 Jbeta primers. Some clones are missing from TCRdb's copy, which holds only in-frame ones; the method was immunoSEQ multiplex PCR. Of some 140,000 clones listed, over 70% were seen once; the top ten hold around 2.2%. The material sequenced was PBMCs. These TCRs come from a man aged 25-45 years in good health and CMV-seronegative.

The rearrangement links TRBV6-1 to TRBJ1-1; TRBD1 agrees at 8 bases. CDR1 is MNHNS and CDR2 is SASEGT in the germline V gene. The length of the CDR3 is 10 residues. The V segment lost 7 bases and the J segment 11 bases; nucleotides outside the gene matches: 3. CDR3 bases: TGTGCCAGCAAGAGGACAGGGGCTTTCTTT. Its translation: CASKRTGAFF.

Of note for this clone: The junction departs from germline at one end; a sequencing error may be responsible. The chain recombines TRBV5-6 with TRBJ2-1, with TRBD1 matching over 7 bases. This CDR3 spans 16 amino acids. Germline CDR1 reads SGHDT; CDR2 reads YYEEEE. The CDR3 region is CASSLRRTGSYNEQLF. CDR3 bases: TGTGCCAGCAGCTTGAGACGGACAGGTTCCTACAATGAGCAGCTCTTC.

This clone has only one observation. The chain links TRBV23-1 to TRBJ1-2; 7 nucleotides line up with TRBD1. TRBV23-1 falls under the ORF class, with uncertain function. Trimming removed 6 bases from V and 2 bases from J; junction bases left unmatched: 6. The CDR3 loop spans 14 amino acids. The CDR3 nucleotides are TGCGCCAGCAGATGGACAGGTTGGAACTATGGCTACACCTTC. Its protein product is CASRWTGWNYGYTF.

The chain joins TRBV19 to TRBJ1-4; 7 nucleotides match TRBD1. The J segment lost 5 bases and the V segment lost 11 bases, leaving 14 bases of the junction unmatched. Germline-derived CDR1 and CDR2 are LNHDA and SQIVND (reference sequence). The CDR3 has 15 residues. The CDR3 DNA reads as TGTGCCCCCGATAGTACTGACAGGGAGAATGAAAAACTGTTTTTT. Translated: CAPDSTDRENEKLFF.

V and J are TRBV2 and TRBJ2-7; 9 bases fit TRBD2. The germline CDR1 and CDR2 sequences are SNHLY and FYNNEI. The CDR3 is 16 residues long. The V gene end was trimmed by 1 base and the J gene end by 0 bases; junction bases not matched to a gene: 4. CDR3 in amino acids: CASSEVLAGYSYEQYF. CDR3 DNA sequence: TGTGCCAGCAGTGAAGTCCTAGCGGGGTACTCCTACGAGCAGTACTTC. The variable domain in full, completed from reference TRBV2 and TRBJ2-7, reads EPEVTQTPSHQVTQMGQEVILRCVPISNHLYFYWYRQILGQKVEFLVSFYNNEISEKSEIFDDQFSVERPDGSNFTLKIRSTKLEDSAMYFCASSEVLAGYSYEQYFGPGTRLTVT.

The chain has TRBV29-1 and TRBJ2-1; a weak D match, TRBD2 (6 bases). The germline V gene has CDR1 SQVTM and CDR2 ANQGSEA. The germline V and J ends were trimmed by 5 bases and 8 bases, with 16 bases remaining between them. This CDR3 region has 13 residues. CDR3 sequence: CSVTGEGVHEQFF. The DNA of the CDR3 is TGCAGCGTTACGGGAGAGGGAGTGCATGAGCAGTTCTTC.

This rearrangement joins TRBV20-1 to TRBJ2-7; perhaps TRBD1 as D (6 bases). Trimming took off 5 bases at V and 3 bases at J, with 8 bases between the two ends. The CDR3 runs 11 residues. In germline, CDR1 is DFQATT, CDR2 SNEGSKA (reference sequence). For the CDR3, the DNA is TGCAGTGCTCGACAGGACTACGAGCAGTACTTC. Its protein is CSARQDYEQYF.

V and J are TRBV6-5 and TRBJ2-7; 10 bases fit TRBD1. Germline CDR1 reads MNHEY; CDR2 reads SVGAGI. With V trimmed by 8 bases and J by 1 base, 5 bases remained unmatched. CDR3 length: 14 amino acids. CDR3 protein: CASRGQGGSYEQYF. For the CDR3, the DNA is TGTGCCAGCCGAGGACAGGGGGGGTCCTACGAGCAGTACTTC.

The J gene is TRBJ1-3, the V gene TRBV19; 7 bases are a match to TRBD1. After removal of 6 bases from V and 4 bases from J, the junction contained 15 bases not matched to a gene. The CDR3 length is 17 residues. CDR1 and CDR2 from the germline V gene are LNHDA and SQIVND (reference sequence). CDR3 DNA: TGTGCCAGTAGCCCCCTTGAGACAGGGAGATCCGGAAACACCATATATTTT. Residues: CASSPLETGRSGNTIYF.

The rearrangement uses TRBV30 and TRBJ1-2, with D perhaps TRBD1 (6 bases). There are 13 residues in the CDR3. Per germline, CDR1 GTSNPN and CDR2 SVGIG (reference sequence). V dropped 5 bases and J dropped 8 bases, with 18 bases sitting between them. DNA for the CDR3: TGTGCCTGGGGTTCGCAGGGGCCCAGGGGCTACACCTTC. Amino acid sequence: CAWGSQGPRGYTF.

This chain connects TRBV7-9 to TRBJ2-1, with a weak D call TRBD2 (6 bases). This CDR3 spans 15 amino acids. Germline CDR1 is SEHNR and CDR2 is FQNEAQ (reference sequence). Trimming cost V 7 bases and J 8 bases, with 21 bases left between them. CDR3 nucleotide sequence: TGTGCCAGCAACTTCTATAGCGGAGGGCGCGATGAGCAGTTCTTC. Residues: CASNFYSGGRDEQFF.

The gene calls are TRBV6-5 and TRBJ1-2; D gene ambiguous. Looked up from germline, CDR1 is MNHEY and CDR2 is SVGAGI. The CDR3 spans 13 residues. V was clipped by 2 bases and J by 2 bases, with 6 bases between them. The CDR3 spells CASSYGLNYGYTF. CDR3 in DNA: TGTGCCAGCAGTTACGGGCTCAACTATGGCTACACCTTC.

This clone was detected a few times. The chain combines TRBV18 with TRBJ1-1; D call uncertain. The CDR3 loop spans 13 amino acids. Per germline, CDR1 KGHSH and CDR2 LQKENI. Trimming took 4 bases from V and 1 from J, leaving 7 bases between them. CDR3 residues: CASSQTRNTEAFF. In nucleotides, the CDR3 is TGTGCCAGCTCACAGACACGGAACACTGAAGCTTTCTTT.

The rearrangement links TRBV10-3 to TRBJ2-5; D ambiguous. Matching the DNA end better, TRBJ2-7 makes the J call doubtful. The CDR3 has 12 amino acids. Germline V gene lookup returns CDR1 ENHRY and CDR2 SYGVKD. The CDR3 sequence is CAISTIRYEQYF. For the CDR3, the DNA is TGTGCCATCAGTACTATTCGATACGAGCAGTACTTC.

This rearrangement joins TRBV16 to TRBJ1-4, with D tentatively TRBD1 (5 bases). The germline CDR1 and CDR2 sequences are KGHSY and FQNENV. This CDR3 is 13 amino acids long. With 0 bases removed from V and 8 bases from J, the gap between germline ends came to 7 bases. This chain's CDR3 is CASSQSQGEKLFF. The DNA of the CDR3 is TGTGCCAGCAGCCAATCTCAGGGAGAAAAACTGTTTTTT.

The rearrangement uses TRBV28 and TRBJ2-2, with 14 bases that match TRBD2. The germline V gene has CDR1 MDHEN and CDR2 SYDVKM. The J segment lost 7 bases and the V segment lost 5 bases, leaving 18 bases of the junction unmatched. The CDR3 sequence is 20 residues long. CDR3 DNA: TGTGCCAGCAGTACTCTTCCCGGGACTAGCGGGAGTGGTAGAAACGGGGAGCTGTTTTTT. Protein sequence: CASSTLPGTSGSGRNGELFF.

The CDR3 protein is CASSQDWGRDNQPQHF. CDR3 DNA: TGCGCCAGCAGCCAAGATTGGGGCAGGGATAATCAGCCCCAGCATTTT. The chain has TRBV4-3 and TRBJ1-5; possibly TRBD1 for D (5 bases). V was shortened by 0 bases and J by 4 bases, with 13 bases between the two germline ends. This CDR3 spans 16 amino acids. Germline V gives CDR1 LGHNA, CDR2 YSLEER.

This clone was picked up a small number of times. The CDR3 nucleotides are TGTGCCAGCAGTTACTCCCAGGGATATGGCTACACCTTC. Translated: CASSYSQGYGYTF. V is TRBV6-5 and J is TRBJ1-2, with TRBD1 as a possible D gene (5 bases). This CDR3 comprises 13 residues. The V gene lost 0 bases and the J gene lost 5 bases, with 7 bases spanning the gap. The germline gives CDR1 MNHEY, CDR2 SVGAGI.

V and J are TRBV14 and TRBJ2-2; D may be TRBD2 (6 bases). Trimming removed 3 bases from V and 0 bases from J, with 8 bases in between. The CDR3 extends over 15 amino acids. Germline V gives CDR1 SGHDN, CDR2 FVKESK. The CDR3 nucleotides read TGTGCCAGCAGCCAGCCGGGGGCGAACACCGGGGAGCTGTTTTTT. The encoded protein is CASSQPGANTGELFF.

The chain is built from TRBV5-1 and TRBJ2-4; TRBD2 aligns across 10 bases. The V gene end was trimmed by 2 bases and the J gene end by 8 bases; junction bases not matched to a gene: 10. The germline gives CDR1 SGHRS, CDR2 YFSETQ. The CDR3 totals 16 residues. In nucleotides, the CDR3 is TGCGCCAGCAGCTTCGGGGCTAGCGGGAGCGGGGACATTCAGTACTTC. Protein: CASSFGASGSGDIQYF.

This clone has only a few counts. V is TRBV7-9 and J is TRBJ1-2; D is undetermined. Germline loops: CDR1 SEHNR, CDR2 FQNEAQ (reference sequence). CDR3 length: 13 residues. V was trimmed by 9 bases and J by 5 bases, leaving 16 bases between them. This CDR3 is CASLGEVGYGYTF. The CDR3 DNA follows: TGTGCCAGTCTCGGGGAAGTAGGTTATGGCTACACCTTC.

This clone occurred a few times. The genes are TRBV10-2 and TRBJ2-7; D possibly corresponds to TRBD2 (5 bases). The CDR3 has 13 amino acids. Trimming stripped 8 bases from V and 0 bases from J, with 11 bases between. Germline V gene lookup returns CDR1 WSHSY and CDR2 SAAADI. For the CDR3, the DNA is TGCGCCAGCTTGGACTTTAGCTCCTACGAGCAGTACTTC. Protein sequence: CASLDFSSYEQYF.

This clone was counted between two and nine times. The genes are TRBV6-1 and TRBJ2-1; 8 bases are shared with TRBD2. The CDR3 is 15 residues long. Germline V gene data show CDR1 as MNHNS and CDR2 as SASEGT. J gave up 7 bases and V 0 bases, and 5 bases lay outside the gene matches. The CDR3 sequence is CASSEAGAGGNEQFF. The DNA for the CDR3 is TGTGCCAGCAGTGAAGCGGGGGCGGGGGGAAATGAGCAGTTCTTC.

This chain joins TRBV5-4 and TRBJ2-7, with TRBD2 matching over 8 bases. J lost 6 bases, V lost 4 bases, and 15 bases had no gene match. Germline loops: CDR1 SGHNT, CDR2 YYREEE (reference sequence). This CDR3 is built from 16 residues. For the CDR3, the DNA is TGTGCCAGCAGCACCCCCGTCGGGCGGGAGGATGGCGAGCAGTACTTC. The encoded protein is CASSTPVGREDGEQYF. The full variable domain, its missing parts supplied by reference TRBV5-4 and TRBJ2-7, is ETGVTQSPTHLIKTRGQQVTLRCSSQSGHNTVSWYQQALGQGPQFIFQYYREEENGRGNFPPRFSGLQFPNYSSELNVNALELDDSALYLCASSTPVGREDGEQYFGPGTRLTVT.

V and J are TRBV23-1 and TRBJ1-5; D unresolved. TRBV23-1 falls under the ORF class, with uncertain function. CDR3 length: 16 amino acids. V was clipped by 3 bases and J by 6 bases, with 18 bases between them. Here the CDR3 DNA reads TGCGCCAGCAGTCACCCGAGGGCTAAATCGGGTCAGCCCCAGCATTTT. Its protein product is CASSHPRAKSGQPQHF.

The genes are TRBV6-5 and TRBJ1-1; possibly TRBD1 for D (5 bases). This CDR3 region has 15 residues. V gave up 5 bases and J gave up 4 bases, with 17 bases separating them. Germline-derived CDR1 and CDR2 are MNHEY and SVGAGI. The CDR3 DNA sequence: TGTGCCAGCAGTCGTGATTTTCTCGGGGGCACTGAAGCTTTCTTT. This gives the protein CASSRDFLGGTEAFF.

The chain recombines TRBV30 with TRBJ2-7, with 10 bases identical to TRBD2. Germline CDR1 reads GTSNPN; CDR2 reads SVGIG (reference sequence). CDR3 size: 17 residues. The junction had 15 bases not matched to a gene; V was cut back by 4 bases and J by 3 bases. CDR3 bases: TGTGCCTGGACGGCCACCGGGACTAGCGAAAGGAGCTACGAGCAGTACTTC. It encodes CAWTATGTSERSYEQYF.

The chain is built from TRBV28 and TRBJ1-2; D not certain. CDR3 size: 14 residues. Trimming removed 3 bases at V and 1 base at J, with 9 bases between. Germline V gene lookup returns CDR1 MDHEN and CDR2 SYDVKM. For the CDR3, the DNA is TGTGCCAGCAGTTTTGGGCAGGATAACTATGGCTACACCTTC. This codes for CASSFGQDNYGYTF.